This entry lists 28 T cell receptor beta chains sequenced from one sample in a study of blood T cell repertoires in COVID-19. Assay: immunoSEQ multiplex PCR; the TCRdb copy retains only in-frame clones and omits some. Here the sample spans 150,000 or so clones, roughly 82% being singletons. The material sequenced was peripheral blood. The receptors derive from a human donor with acute or convalescent COVID-19. The donor label of this sample is uncertain.

This chain uses TRBV5-6 with TRBJ2-1, with a possible D match to TRBD1 (6 bases). CDR3 size: 16 residues. V was cut by 4 bases and J by 7 bases, with 21 bases left in between. Per germline, CDR1 SGHDT and CDR2 YYEEEE. Here the CDR3 reads CASSLPSSYRVNEQFF. CDR3 coding DNA: TGTGCCAGCAGCCTTCCTTCCTCATACAGGGTTAATGAGCAGTTCTTC. The variable domain in full, completed from reference TRBV5-6 and TRBJ2-1, reads DAGVTQSPTHLIKTRGQQVTLRCSPKSGHDTVSWYQQALGQGPQFIFQYYEEEERQRGNFPDRFSGHQFPNYSSELNVNALLLGDSALYLCASSLPSSYRVNEQFFGPGTRLTVL.

The rearrangement joins TRBV5-1 to TRBJ2-5, with D perhaps TRBD1 (5 bases). With 2 bases removed from V and 1 base from J, the gap between germline ends came to 9 bases. Germline CDR1 and CDR2: SGHRS and YFSETQ. The CDR3 has 14 residues. This CDR3 is CASSFGAGQETQYF. The CDR3 bases are TGCGCCAGCAGCTTTGGGGCCGGCCAAGAGACCCAGTACTTC.

The V gene is TRBV30, the J gene TRBJ1-2; TRBD1 matches 12 bases. CDR1 GTSNPN and CDR2 SVGIG come from the germline V gene (reference sequence). The CDR3 length is 14 residues. V lost 1 base to trimming and J lost 6 bases; unmatched junction nucleotides: 3. The CDR3 spells CAWSGDRGPNGYTF. CDR3 coding DNA: TGTGCCTGGAGTGGGGACAGGGGGCCGAATGGCTACACCTTC.

The chain combines TRBV19 with TRBJ1-5; TRBD1 aligns across 9 bases. CDR1 and CDR2 (germline): LNHDA, SQIVND (reference sequence). The CDR3 sequence is 19 residues long. Trimming took 3 bases from V and 1 from J; bases not matched to a gene: 13. CDR3 nucleotide sequence: TGTGCCAGTAGTATGGAGGGACAGGGAAGACCCATCAGCAATCAGCCCCAGCATTTT. This translates into CASSMEGQGRPISNQPQHF.

This chain connects TRBV27 to TRBJ1-2, with 7 bases that match TRBD1. Germline lookup yields CDR1 MNHEY and CDR2 SMNVEV (reference sequence). CDR3 length equals 16 residues. The V and J ends lost 1 base and 8 bases, in that order; junction bases with no gene match: 13. CDR3 DNA sequence: TGTGCCAGCAGTTTATATCCCCCAGGCAGGGGGGCGGGCTACACCTTC. Translation: CASSLYPPGRGAGYTF.

J is TRBJ1-2 and V is TRBV4-1; D is perhaps TRBD1 (5 bases). V lost 4 bases and J lost 4, with 19 bases in between. The CDR3 consists of 16 residues. Per the germline V gene, CDR1 is MGHRA and CDR2 is YSYEKL. The CDR3 DNA reads TGCGCCAGCAGCCTAGGCGCAGACAGCTCTATCTATGGCTACACCTTC. It codes for CASSLGADSSIYGYTF.

This clone came up once. The chain carries TRBV3-1 (or the pseudogene TRBV3-2) and TRBJ1-3; D uncertain. With 3 bases removed from V and 1 base from J, the gap between germline ends came to 7 bases. Germline loops: CDR1 LGHDT, CDR2 YNNKEL (reference sequence). This CDR3 has 14 residues. CDR3 nucleotides: TGTGCCAGCAGCCAGAGTTCTTCTGGAAACACCATATATTTT. Its protein is CASSQSSSGNTIYF.

This clone was counted only a few times. The genes are TRBV14 and TRBJ1-3; D perhaps matches TRBD1 (5 bases). This CDR3 comprises 16 residues. Per the germline V gene, CDR1 is SGHDN and CDR2 is FVKESK. V shed 3 bases and J shed 1 base, with 13 bases lying between them. The CDR3 nucleotides read TGTGCCAGCAGCCAGCCGGGACTTAATTCTGGAAACACCATATATTTT. Residues: CASSQPGLNSGNTIYF.

The V call is TRBV6-4, the J call TRBJ2-7; 8 positions match TRBD1. The CDR3 contains 15 residues. The J segment lost 3 bases and the V segment lost 3 bases, leaving 7 bases of the junction unmatched. The germline gives CDR1 MRHNA, CDR2 SNTAGT. The CDR3 loop reads CASSETDRARYEQYF. CDR3 nucleotide sequence: TGTGCCAGCAGTGAAACGGACAGGGCCCGCTACGAGCAGTACTTC.

The chain carries TRBV30 and TRBJ2-5; tentative D call: TRBD1 (7 bases). V was shortened by 2 bases and J by 6 bases, with 19 bases between the two germline ends. Germline V gene sequence: CDR1 GTSNPN, CDR2 SVGIG (reference sequence). This CDR3 comprises 15 residues. The CDR3 region has the DNA TGTGCCTGGAGTCCCATGACAGGGAGGTGGCAGACCCAGTACTTC. The encoded protein is CAWSPMTGRWQTQYF.

The V call is TRBV19, the J call TRBJ2-3; 9 nucleotides match TRBD2. The CDR3 extends over 15 amino acids. In germline, CDR1 is LNHDA, CDR2 SQIVND (reference sequence). V was pared by 4 bases and J by 1 base, with 3 bases of the junction left unmatched. The CDR3 nucleotides read TGTGCCAGTAGTACCCGGACTAGCGGCACAGATACGCAGTATTTT. Amino acids: CASSTRTSGTDTQYF. The full variable domain, rest sourced from reference TRBV19 and TRBJ2-3, is DGGITQSPKYLFRKEGQNVTLSCEQNLNHDAMYWYRQDPGQGLRLIYYSQIVNDFQKGDIAEGYSVSREKKESFPLTVTSAQKNPTAFYLCASSTRTSGTDTQYFGPGTRLTVL.

This clone came up a few times. CDR3 residues: CASSSRAGGNEQFF. Here the CDR3 DNA reads TGTGCCAGCAGTTCAAGGGCGGGGGGCAATGAGCAGTTCTTC. The V and J genes are TRBV11-3 and TRBJ2-1, with 8 bases matching TRBD2. From germline, CDR1 is SGHNT and CDR2 YENEEA. The CDR3 is 14 amino acids. With V trimmed by 6 bases and J by 6 bases, 7 bases remained unmatched.

The chain uses TRBV6-6 and TRBJ1-4, with TRBD1 matching 11 bases. From germline, CDR1 is MNHNY and CDR2 SVGAGI (reference sequence). The CDR3 extends over 15 amino acids. V lost 8 bases, J lost 7 bases, and 9 bases stayed unmatched. CDR3 in DNA: TGTGCCAGCCGAAGGCAGGGACAGGGGGTTGAAAAACTGTTTTTT. It is translated as CASRRQGQGVEKLFF.

This clone was detected a few times. The chain uses TRBV19 and TRBJ1-5; TRBD1 matches 10 bases. Germline trimming cut 5 bases from V and 3 bases from J; bases unmatched to any gene: 10. CDR3 length equals 17 residues. Germline loops: CDR1 LNHDA, CDR2 SQIVND (reference sequence). The DNA of the CDR3 is TGTGCCAGTAGTCCTCTTATGACAGGGGGCTCCAATCAGCCCCAGCATTTT. Protein sequence: CASSPLMTGGSNQPQHF.

The rearrangement uses TRBV7-6 and TRBJ2-6, with 7 positions matching TRBD1. Germline lookup yields CDR1 SGHVS and CDR2 FNYEAQ. V lost 5 bases, J lost 1 base, and 2 bases stayed unmatched. CDR3 length: 15 residues. CDR3 DNA: TGTGCCAGCAGCCCAGGGGGATCTGGGGCCAACGTCCTGACTTTC. Its translation: CASSPGGSGANVLTF.

The CDR3 loop is CASIITGGDYGYTF. The DNA of the CDR3 is TGTGCCAGCATCATCACAGGGGGCGACTATGGCTACACCTTC. V gene TRBV6-5 combines with J gene TRBJ1-2; 9 bases align to TRBD1. The CDR3 has 14 residues. Trimming at V came to 7 bases and at J to 3 bases, leaving 6 bases not matched to a gene. Germline CDR1 is MNHEY and CDR2 is SVGAGI.

This chain uses TRBV2 with TRBJ2-3, with 9 bases matching TRBD2. J lost 4 bases, V lost 2 bases, and 4 bases had no gene match. Germline values: CDR1 SNHLY, CDR2 FYNNEI. CDR3 length: 15 amino acids. The chain's CDR3 is CASSERLAVADTQYF. In nucleotides, the CDR3 is TGTGCCAGCAGTGAACGACTAGCGGTTGCAGATACGCAGTATTTT.

The chain couples TRBV7-3 to TRBJ2-2; D is perhaps TRBD1 (6 bases). This CDR3 is built from 15 residues. Between the trimmed V and J ends, which lost 5 bases and 6 bases, there was a span of 16 bases. Germline V gene data show CDR1 as SGHTA and CDR2 as FQGTGA. Here the CDR3 DNA reads TGTGCCAGCAGCCCTAGGTCACAGGGTGCCGGGGAGCTGTTTTTT. Its protein is CASSPRSQGAGELFF.

The gene calls are TRBV9 and TRBJ1-3; weak D call: TRBD1 (5 bases). This CDR3 has 13 residues. Looked up from germline, CDR1 is SGDLS and CDR2 is YYNGEE. Trimming cost V 6 bases and J 7 bases, with 14 bases left between them. The CDR3 DNA reads as TGTGCCAGCACGGACCCCTCAGGGAACACCATATATTTT. Its protein product is CASTDPSGNTIYF.

The chain combines TRBV29-1 with TRBJ1-1; 7 bases map to TRBD1. Germline CDR1 reads SQVTM; CDR2 reads ANQGSEA. Trimming cost V 6 bases and J 3 bases; bases outside gene matches: 7. The CDR3 runs 13 residues. CDR3 sequence: CSVRDSSDTEAFF. Here the CDR3 DNA reads TGCAGCGTCAGGGACAGCTCCGACACTGAAGCTTTCTTT.

J is TRBJ1-2 and V is TRBV5-1; 9 bases are shared with TRBD1. V lost 3 bases, J lost 6 bases, and 6 bases stayed unmatched. The germline V gene encodes CDR1 SGHRS and CDR2 YFSETQ. There are 14 residues in the CDR3. The CDR3 loop is CASSSTTGGHGYTF. The CDR3 DNA follows: TGCGCCAGCAGCTCCACTACAGGGGGCCATGGCTACACCTTC.

The chain employs TRBV4-3 and TRBJ2-7; TRBD2 aligns across 8 bases. V lost 0 bases to trimming and J lost 5 bases; unmatched junction nucleotides: 6. Germline loops: CDR1 LGHNA, CDR2 YSLEER. This CDR3 spans 15 amino acids. The CDR3 reads CASSQDLAGGDEQYF. CDR3 bases: TGCGCCAGCAGCCAAGATCTGGCGGGGGGTGACGAGCAGTACTTC.

The genes are TRBV5-1 and TRBJ2-1; a possible D gene is TRBD2 (5 bases). This CDR3 region has 14 residues. With 4 bases removed from V and 9 bases from J, the gap between germline ends came to 17 bases. Germline V CDR1 and CDR2: SGHRS, YFSETQ. CDR3 region: CASSLTPGRGEQFF. CDR3 coding DNA: TGCGCCAGCAGCCTAACCCCAGGTCGGGGTGAGCAGTTCTTC.

V is TRBV7-3 and J is TRBJ2-3; D is possibly TRBD2 (5 bases). This CDR3 is built from 15 residues. Germline lookup yields CDR1 SGHTA and CDR2 FQGTGA. V lost 2 bases to trimming and J lost 1 base, with 10 bases between them. The DNA for the CDR3 is TGTGCCAGCAGCTTAGGAGGTGCGGGCACAGATACGCAGTATTTT. It encodes CASSLGGAGTDTQYF.

The V call is TRBV6-5, the J call TRBJ1-2, with 8 bases lining up with TRBD1. Trimming cost V 5 bases and J 2 bases; bases outside gene matches: 7. CDR3 length equals 15 residues. Germline V gene sequence: CDR1 MNHEY, CDR2 SVGAGI. CDR3 residues: CASSTQGADNYGYTF. The CDR3 coding sequence is TGTGCCAGCAGTACCCAGGGGGCAGACAACTATGGCTACACCTTC.

This clone was picked up a small number of times. The rearrangement links TRBV6-5 to TRBJ2-5, with a tentative D call TRBD2 (5 bases). The V gene lost 6 bases and the J gene lost 7 bases, with 12 bases spanning the gap. Looked up from germline, CDR1 is MNHEY and CDR2 is SVGAGI. The CDR3 is 12 residues long. Here the CDR3 reads CASRLAAGTQYF. DNA of the CDR3: TGTGCCAGCAGGTTGGCTGCGGGGACCCAGTACTTC.

The CDR3 bases are TGTGCCATCAGTGAAGGCCTAGTTAGTGAGCAGTTCTTC. Translated, it gives CAISEGLVSEQFF. V gene TRBV10-3 combines with J gene TRBJ2-1; D remains unclear. The V gene's germline CDR1 is ENHRY and CDR2 SYGVKD. V was clipped by 3 bases and J by 9 bases, with 12 bases between them. This CDR3 contains 13 residues.

The chain joins TRBV14 to TRBJ1-2; the D gene is possibly TRBD1 (5 bases). CDR1 is SGHDN and CDR2 is FVKESK in the germline V gene. There are 12 residues in the CDR3. V was pared by 1 base and J by 9 bases, with 9 bases between. The CDR3 DNA reads as TGTGCCAGCAGCCAAGGGGGGGAGAGCTACACCTTC. It encodes CASSQGGESYTF.